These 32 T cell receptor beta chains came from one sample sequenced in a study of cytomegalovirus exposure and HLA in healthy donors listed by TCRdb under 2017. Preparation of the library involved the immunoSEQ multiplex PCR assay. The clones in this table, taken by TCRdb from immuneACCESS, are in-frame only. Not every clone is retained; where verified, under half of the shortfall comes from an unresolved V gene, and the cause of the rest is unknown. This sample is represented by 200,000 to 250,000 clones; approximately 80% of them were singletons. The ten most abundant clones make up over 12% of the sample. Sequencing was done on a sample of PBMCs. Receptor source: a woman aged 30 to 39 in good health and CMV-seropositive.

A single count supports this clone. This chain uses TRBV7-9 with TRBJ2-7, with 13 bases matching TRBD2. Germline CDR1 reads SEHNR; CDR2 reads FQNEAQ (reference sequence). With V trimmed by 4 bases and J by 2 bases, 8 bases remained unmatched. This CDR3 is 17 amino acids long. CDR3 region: CASSSTGTSGDPYEQYF. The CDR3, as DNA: TGTGCCAGCAGCTCCACCGGGACTAGCGGGGATCCCTACGAGCAGTACTTC.

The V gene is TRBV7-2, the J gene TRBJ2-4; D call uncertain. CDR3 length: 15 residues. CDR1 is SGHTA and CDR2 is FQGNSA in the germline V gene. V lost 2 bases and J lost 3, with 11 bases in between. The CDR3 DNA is TGTGCCAGCAGCTTATACGTGGGTGGCAAAAACATTCAGTACTTC. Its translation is CASSLYVGGKNIQYF.

CDR3 protein: CASRDAARKNIQYF. The CDR3 DNA sequence: TGTGCCAGCAGGGACGCGGCCCGCAAAAACATTCAGTACTTC. The chain links TRBV28 to TRBJ2-4; the D is unclear. Germline V CDR1 and CDR2: MDHEN, SYDVKM. This CDR3 comprises 14 residues. With 6 bases removed from V and 3 bases from J, the gap between germline ends came to 12 bases.

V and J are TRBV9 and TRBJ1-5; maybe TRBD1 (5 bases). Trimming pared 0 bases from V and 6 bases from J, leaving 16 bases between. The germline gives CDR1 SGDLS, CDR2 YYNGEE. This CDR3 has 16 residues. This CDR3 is CASSVDGSGGTQPQHF. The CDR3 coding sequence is TGTGCCAGCAGCGTAGACGGGAGTGGGGGAACTCAGCCCCAGCATTTT.

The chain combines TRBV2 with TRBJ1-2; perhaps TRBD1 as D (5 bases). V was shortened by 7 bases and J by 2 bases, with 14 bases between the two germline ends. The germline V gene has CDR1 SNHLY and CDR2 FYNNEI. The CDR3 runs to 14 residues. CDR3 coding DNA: TGTGCCAGCACCAGAGAGCGGGGCAACTATGGCTACACCTTC. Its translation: CASTRERGNYGYTF.

The CDR3 nucleotides read TGTGCCACCAGCAGAGATTACCATGGCTACACCTTC. This gives the protein CATSRDYHGYTF. The chain employs TRBV15 and TRBJ1-2; D call uncertain. Germline values: CDR1 LNHNV, CDR2 YYDKDF (reference sequence). The V gene lost 0 bases and the J gene lost 6 bases, with 5 bases spanning the gap. The CDR3 is 12 amino acids.

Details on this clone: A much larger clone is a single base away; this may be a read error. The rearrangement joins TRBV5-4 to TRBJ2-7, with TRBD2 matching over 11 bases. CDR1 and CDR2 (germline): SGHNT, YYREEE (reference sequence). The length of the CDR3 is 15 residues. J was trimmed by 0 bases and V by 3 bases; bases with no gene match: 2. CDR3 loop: CASSSGLAASYEQYF. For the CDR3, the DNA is TGTGCCAGCAGCTCGGGACTAGCGGCCTCCTACGAGCAGTACTTC.

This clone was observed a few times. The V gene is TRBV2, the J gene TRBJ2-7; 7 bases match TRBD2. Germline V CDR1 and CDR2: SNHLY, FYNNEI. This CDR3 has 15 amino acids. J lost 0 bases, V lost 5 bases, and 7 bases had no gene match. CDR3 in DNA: TGTGCCAGCAGTCCTACCGGGACTACCTCCTACGAGCAGTACTTC. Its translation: CASSPTGTTSYEQYF. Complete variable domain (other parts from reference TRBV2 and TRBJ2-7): EPEVTQTPSHQVTQMGQEVILRCVPISNHLYFYWYRQILGQKVEFLVSFYNNEISEKSEIFDDQFSVERPDGSNFTLKIRSTKLEDSAMYFCASSPTGTTSYEQYFGPGTRLTVT.

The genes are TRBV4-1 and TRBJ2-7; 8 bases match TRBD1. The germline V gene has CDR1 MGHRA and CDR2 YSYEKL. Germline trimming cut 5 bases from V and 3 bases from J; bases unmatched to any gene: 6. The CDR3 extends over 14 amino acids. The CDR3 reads CASSARTGLYEQYF. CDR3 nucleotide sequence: TGCGCCAGCAGCGCACGGACAGGGCTCTACGAGCAGTACTTC.

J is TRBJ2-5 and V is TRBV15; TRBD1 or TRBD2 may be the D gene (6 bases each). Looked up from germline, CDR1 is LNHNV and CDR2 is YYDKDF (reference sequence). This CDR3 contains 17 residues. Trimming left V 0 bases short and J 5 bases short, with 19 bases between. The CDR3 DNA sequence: TGTGCCACCAGCAGAGATTTGTACTCGGGGGCGGGCGAGACCCAGTACTTC. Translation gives CATSRDLYSGAGETQYF. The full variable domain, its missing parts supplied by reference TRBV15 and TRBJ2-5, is DAMVIQNPRYQVTQFGKPVTLSCSQTLNHNVMYWYQQKSSQAPKLLFHYYDKDFNNEADTPDNFQSRRPNTSFCFLDIRSPGLGDTAMYLCATSRDLYSGAGETQYFGPGTRLLVL.

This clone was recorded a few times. CDR3 sequence: CASSLTRDRDGYTF. The DNA of the CDR3 is TGTGCCAGCAGCCTAACACGGGACAGGGATGGCTACACCTTC. V is TRBV7-9 and J is TRBJ1-2; TRBD1 matches at 9 bases. CDR1 and CDR2 (germline): SEHNR, FQNEAQ (reference sequence). V dropped 5 bases and J dropped 6; count of bases not matched to a gene: 7. CDR3 length equals 14 residues. Using reference TRBV7-9 and TRBJ1-2 for the parts outside the CDR3, the full variable domain is DTGVSQNPRHKITKRGQNVTFRCDPISEHNRLYWYRQTLGQGPEFLTYFQNEAQLEKSRLLSDRFSAERPKGSFSTLEIQRTEQGDSAMYLCASSLTRDRDGYTFGSGTRLTVV.

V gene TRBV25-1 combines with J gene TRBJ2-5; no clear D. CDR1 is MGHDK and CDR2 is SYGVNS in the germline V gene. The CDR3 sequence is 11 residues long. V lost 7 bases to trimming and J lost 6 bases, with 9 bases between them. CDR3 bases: TGTGCCAGCACCGAATATCAGACCCAGTACTTC. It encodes CASTEYQTQYF.

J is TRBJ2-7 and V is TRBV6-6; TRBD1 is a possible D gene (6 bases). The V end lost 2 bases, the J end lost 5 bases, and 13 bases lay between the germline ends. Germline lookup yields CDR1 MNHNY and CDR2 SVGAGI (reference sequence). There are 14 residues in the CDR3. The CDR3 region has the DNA TGTGCCAGCAGTTACCTGGACAGTGCAGACGAGCAGTACTTC. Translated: CASSYLDSADEQYF.

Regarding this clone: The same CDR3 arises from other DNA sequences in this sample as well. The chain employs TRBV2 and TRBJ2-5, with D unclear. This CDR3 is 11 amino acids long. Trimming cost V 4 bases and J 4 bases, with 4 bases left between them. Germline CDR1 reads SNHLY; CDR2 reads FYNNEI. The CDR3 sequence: CASSVAETQYF. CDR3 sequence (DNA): TGTGCCAGCAGTGTCGCAGAGACCCAGTACTTC.

This CDR3 reads CASSPGTNTQYF. The CDR3 DNA reads as TGTGCCAGCAGTCCCGGGACTAATACGCAGTATTTT. The chain employs TRBV27 and TRBJ2-3; 7 bases fit TRBD2. The V segment lost 5 bases and the J segment 7 bases; nucleotides outside the gene matches: 3. Per germline, CDR1 MNHEY and CDR2 SMNVEV (reference sequence). CDR3 length equals 12 residues.

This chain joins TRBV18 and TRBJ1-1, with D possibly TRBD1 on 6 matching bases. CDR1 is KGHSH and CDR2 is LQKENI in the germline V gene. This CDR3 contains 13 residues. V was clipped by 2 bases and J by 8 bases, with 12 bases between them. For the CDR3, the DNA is TGTGCCAGCTCACCAACCGGACAGTCAGAAGCTTTCTTT. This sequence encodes CASSPTGQSEAFF.

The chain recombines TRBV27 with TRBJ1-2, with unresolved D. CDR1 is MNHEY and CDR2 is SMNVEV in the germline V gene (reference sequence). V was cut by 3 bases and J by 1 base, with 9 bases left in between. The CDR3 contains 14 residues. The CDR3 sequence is CASSFSPVNYGYTF. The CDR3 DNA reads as TGTGCCAGCAGTTTTTCGCCAGTTAACTATGGCTACACCTTC.

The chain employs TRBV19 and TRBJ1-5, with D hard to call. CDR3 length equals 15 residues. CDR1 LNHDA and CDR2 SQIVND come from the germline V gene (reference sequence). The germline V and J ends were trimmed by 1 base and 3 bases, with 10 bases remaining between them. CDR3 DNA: TGTGCCAGTAGTATAGTTGGCAGATCCAATCAGCCCCAGCATTTT. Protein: CASSIVGRSNQPQHF.

The CDR3 DNA is TGTGCCAGAAGCTTGGCTCTAATAGACACTGAAGCTTTCTTT. It codes for CARSLALIDTEAFF. The chain recombines TRBV5-3 with TRBJ1-1; D is undetermined. TRBV5-3 carries the ORF label, with uncertain function. The ends were cut back, 0 bases at V and 3 bases at J, with 9 bases in the middle. CDR3 length equals 14 residues.

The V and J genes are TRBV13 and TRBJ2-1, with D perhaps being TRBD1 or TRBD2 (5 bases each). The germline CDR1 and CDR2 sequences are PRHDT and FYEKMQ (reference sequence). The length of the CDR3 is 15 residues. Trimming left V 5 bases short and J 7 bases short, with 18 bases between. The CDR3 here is CASSPPLGRHNEQFF. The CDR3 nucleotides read TGTGCCAGCAGCCCTCCGCTGGGACGACATAATGAGCAGTTCTTC. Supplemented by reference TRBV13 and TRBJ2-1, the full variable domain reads AAGVIQSPRHLIKEKRETATLKCYPIPRHDTVYWYQQGPGQDPQFLISFYEKMQSDKGSIPDRFSAQQFSDYHSELNMSSLELGDSALYFCASSPPLGRHNEQFFGPGTRLTVL.

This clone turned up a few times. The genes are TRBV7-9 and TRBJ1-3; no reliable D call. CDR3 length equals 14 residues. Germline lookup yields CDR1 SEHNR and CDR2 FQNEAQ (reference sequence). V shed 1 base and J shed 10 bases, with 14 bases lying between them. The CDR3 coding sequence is TGTGCCAGCAGCTTAGAAAACACCGGAGGGACCATATATTTT. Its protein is CASSLENTGGTIYF.

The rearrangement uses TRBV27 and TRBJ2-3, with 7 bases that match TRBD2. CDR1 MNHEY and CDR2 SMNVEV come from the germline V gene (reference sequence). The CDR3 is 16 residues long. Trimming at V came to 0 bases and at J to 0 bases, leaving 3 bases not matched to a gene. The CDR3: CASSLSYSGSTDTQYF. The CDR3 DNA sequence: TGTGCCAGCAGTTTATCTTATAGCGGGAGCACAGATACGCAGTATTTT.

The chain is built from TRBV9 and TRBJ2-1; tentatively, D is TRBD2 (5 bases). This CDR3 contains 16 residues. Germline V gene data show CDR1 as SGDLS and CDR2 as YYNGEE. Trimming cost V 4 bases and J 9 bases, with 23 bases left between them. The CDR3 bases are TGTGCCAGCAGCCCACCAGAGGGCCCGCGGAGGACTGAGCAGTTCTTC. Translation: CASSPPEGPRRTEQFF.

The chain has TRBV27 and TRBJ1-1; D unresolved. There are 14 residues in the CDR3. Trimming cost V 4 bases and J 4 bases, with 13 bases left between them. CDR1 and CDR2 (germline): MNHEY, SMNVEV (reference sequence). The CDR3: CASSSAARATEAFF. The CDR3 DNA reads TGTGCCAGCAGTTCGGCGGCGCGGGCCACTGAAGCTTTCTTT.

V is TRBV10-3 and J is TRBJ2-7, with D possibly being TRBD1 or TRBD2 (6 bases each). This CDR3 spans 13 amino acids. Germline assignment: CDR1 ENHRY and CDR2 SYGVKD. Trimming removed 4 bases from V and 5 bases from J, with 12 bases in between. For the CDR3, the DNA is TGTGCCATCAGTGGAGGAGGGGGGAACGAGCAGTACTTC. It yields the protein CAISGGGGNEQYF.

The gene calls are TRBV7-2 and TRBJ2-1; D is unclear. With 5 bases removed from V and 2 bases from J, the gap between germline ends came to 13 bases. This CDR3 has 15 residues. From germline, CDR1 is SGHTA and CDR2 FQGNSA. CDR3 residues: CASSLNARAYNEQFF. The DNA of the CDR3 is TGTGCCAGCAGCCTAAACGCTAGAGCCTACAATGAGCAGTTCTTC.

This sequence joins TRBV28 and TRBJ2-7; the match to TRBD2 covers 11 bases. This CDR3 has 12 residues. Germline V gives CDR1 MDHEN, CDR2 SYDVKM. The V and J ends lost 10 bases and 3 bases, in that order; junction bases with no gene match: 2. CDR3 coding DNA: TGTGCCACCCTAGCGGGAGGCTACGAGCAGTACTTC. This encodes CATLAGGYEQYF.

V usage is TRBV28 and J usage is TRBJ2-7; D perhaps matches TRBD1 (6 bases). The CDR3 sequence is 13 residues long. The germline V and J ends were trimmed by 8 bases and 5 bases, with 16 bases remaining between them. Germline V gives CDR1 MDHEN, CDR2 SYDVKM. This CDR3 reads CASAGTISDEQYF. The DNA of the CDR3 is TGTGCCAGCGCCGGGACAATTAGCGACGAGCAGTACTTC.

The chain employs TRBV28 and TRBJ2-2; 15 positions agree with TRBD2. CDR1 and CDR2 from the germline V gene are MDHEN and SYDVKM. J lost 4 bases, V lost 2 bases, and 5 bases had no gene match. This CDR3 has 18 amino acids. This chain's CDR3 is CASSLMGLAGGRTGELFF. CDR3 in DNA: TGTGCCAGCAGTTTAATGGGACTAGCGGGAGGACGCACCGGGGAGCTGTTTTTT.

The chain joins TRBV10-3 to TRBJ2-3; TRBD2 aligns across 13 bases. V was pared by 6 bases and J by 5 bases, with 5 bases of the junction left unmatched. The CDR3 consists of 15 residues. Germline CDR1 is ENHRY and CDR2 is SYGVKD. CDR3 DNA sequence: TGTGCCATCAGCCGACTAGCGGGAGGAGTAGATACGCAGTATTTT. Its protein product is CAISRLAGGVDTQYF.

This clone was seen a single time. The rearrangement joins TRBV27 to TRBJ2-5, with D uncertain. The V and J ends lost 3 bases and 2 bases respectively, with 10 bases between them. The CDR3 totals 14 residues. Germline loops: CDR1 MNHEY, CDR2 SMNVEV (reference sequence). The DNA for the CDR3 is TGTGCCAGCAGTTTTCTGAAGGAACAAGAGACCCAGTACTTC. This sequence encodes CASSFLKEQETQYF.

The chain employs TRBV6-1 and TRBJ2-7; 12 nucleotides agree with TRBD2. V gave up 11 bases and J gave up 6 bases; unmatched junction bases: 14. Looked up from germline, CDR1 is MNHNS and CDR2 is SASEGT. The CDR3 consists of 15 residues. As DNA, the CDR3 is TGTGCCGTGACTAGCGGGAGACTTTTCAGCTCCGAGCAGTACTTC. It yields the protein CAVTSGRLFSSEQYF.